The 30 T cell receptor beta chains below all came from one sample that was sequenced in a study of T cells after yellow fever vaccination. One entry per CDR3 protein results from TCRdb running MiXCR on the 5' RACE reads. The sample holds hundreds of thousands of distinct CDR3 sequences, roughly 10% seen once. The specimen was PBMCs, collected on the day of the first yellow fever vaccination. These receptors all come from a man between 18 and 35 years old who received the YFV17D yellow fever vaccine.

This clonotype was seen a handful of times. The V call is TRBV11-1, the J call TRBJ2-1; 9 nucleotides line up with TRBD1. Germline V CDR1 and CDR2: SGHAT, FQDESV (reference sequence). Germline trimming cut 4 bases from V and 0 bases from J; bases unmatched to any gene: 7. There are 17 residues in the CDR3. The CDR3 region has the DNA TGTGCCAGCAGCTCTCACAGGGGGCAGAGCTCCTACAATGAGCAGTTCTTC. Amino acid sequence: CASSSHRGQSSYNEQFF.

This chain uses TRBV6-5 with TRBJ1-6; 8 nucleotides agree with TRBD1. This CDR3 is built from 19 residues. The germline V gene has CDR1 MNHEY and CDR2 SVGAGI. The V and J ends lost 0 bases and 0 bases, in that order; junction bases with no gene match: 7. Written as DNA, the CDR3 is TGTGCCAGCAGTTACTCCGGGACAGGATTGTACTCCTATAATTCACCCCTCCACTTT. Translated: CASSYSGTGLYSYNSPLHF.

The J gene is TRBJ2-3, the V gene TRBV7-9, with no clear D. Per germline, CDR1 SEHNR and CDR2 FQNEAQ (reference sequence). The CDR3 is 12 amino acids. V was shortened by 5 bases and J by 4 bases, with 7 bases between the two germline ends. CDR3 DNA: TGTGCCAGCAGCGTAATGTCAGATACGCAGTATTTT. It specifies CASSVMSDTQYF. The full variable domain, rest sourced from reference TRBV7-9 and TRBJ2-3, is DTGVSQNPRHKITKRGQNVTFRCDPISEHNRLYWYRQTLGQGPEFLTYFQNEAQLEKSRLLSDRFSAERPKGSFSTLEIQRTEQGDSAMYLCASSVMSDTQYFGPGTRLTVL.

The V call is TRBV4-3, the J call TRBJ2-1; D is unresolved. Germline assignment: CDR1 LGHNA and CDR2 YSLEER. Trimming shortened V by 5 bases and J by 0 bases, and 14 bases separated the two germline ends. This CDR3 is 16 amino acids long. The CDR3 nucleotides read TGCGCCAGCAGCTCACGACGGTTTAGCTCCTACAATGAGCAGTTCTTC. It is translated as CASSSRRFSSYNEQFF.

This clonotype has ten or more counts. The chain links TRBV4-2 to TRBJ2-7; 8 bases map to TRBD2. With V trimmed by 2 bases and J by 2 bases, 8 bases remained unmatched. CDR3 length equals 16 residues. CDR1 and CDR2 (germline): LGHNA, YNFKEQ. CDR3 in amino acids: CASSQIISGGPYEQYF. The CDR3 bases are TGTGCCAGCAGCCAAATTATCTCGGGGGGGCCCTACGAGCAGTACTTC.

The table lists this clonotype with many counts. CDR3: CASSLGQGNYGYTF. CDR3 nucleotides: TGCGCCAGCAGCTTGGGCCAGGGGAACTATGGCTACACCTTC. The chain uses TRBV5-1 and TRBJ1-2, with D possibly matching TRBD1 (6 bases). Per germline, CDR1 SGHRS and CDR2 YFSETQ. V dropped 0 bases and J dropped 2 bases, with 8 bases sitting between them. The CDR3 contains 14 residues.

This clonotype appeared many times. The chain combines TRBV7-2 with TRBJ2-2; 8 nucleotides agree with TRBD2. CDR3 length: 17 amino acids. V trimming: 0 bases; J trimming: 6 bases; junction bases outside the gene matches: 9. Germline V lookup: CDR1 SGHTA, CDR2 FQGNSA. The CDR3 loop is CASSLASSSGWAGELFF. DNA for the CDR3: TGTGCCAGCAGCTTAGCGTCGTCTAGCGGGTGGGCCGGGGAGCTGTTTTTT.

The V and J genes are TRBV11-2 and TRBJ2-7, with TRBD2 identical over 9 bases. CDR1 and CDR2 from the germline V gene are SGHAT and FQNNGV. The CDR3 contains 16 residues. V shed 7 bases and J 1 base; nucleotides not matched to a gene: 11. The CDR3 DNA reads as TGTGCCAGCAAACTGCGGGCTAGCGGGGTGTCCTACGAGCAGTACTTC. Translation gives CASKLRASGVSYEQYF.

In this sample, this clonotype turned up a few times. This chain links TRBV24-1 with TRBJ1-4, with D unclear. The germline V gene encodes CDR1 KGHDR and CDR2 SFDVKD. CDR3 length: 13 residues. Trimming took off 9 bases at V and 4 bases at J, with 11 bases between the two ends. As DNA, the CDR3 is TGTGCCACCTCTCACAGATTTAATGAAAAACTGTTTTTT. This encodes CATSHRFNEKLFF.

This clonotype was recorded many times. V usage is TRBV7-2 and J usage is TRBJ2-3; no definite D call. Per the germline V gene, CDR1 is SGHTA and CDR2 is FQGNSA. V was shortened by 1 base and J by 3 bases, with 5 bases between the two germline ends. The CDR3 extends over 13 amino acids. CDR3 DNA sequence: TGTGCCAGCAGCTTAGAGAGGACAGATACGCAGTATTTT. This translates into CASSLERTDTQYF.

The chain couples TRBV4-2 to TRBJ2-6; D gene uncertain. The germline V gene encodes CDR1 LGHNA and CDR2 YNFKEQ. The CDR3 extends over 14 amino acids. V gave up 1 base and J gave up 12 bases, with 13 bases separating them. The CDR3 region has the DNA TGTGCCAGCAGCCAAGTTCTCGGGTCCGGCGTCCTGACTTTC. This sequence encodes CASSQVLGSGVLTF.

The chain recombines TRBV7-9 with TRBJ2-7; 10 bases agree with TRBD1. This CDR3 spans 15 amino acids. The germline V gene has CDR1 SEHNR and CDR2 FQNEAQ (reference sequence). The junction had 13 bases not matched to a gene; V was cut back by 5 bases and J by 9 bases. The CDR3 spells CASSRGQDRGSVQYV. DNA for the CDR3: TGTGCCAGCAGCCGAGGGCAGGACAGGGGGTCGGTGCAGTACGTC.

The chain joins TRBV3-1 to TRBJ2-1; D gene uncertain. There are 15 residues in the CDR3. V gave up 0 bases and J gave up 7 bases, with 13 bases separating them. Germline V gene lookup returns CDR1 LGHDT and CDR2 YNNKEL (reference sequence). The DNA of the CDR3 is TGTGCCAGCAGCCAAGAATCCTTAGGCCGGAATGAGCAGTTCTTC. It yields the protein CASSQESLGRNEQFF.

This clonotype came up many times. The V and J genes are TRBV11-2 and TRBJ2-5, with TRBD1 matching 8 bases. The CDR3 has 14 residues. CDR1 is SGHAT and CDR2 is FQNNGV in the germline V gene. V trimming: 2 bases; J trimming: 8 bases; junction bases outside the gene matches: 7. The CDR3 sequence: CASSLPTGGRTQYF. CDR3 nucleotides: TGTGCCAGCAGCTTACCTACAGGGGGGAGAACCCAGTACTTC.

The CDR3 sequence: CASSQGRTSGGAIWDTQYF. In DNA form, the CDR3 reads TGCGCCAGCAGCCAAGGCCGCACTAGCGGGGGGGCCATTTGGGATACGCAGTATTTT. V usage is TRBV4-1 and J usage is TRBJ2-3; 13 bases map to TRBD2. The J segment lost 6 bases and the V segment lost 1 base, leaving 13 bases of the junction unmatched. Germline V gene sequence: CDR1 MGHRA, CDR2 YSYEKL. The CDR3 loop spans 19 amino acids.

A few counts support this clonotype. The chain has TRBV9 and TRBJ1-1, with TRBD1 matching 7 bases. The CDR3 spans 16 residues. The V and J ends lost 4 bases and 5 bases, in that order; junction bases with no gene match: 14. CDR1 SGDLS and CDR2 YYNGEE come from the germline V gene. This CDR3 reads CASSPHPDRVGTEAFF. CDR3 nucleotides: TGTGCCAGCAGCCCCCATCCCGACAGGGTTGGGACTGAAGCTTTCTTT.

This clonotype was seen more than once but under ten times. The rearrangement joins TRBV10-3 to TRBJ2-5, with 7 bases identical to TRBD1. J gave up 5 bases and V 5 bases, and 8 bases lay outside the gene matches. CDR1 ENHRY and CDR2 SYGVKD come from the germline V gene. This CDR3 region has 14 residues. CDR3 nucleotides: TGTGCCATCAGTCCCGGACAGGTTAGCGAGACCCAGTACTTC. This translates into CAISPGQVSETQYF.

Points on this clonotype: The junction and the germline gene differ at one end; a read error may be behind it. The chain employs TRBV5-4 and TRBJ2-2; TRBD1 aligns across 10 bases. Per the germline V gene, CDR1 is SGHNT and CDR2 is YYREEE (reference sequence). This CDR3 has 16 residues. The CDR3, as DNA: TGTGCCACCAGCTTGGGGACAGGGGCTACGTCCGGGGAGCTGTTTTTT. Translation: CATSLGTGATSGELFF.

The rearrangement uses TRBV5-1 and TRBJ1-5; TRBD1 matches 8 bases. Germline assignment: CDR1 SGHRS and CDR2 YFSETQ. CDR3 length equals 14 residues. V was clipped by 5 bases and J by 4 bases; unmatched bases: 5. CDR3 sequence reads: CASRQGDGNQPQHF. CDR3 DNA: TGCGCCAGCAGACAGGGGGACGGGAATCAGCCCCAGCATTTT.

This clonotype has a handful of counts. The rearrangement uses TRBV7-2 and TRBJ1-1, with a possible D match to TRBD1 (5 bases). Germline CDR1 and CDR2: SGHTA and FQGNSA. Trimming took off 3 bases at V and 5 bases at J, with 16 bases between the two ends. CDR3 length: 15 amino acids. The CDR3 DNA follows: TGTGCCAGCAGCTTGGGCTCGGCAGGGATGACTGAAGCTTTCTTT. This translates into CASSLGSAGMTEAFF.

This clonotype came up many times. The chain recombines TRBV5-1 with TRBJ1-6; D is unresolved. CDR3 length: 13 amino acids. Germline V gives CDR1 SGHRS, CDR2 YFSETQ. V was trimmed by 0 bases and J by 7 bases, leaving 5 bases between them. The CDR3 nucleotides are TGCGCCAGCAGCTTGGAGTTCAATTCACCCCTCCACTTT. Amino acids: CASSLEFNSPLHF.

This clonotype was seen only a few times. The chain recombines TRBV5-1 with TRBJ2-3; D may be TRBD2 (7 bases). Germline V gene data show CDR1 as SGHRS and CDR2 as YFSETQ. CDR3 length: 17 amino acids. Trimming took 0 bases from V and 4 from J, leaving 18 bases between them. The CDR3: CASSLGGGAKTADTQYF. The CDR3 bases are TGCGCCAGCAGCTTGGGAGGGGGGGCCAAGACGGCAGATACGCAGTATTTT.

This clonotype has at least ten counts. CDR3 coding DNA: TGCAGTGCTCGGACTCGGCTAGGCAATCAGCCCCAGCATTTT. This translates into CSARTRLGNQPQHF. V gene TRBV20-1 combines with J gene TRBJ1-5; D not certain. The germline V and J ends were trimmed by 5 bases and 2 bases, with 13 bases remaining between them. Germline CDR1 is DFQATT and CDR2 is SNEGSKA (reference sequence). This CDR3 spans 14 amino acids.

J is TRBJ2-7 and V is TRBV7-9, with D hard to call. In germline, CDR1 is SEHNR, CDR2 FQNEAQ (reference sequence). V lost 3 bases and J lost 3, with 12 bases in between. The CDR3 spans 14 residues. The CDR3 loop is CASSLSAANYEQYF. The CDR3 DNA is TGTGCCAGCAGCTTGAGCGCAGCCAACTACGAGCAGTACTTC.

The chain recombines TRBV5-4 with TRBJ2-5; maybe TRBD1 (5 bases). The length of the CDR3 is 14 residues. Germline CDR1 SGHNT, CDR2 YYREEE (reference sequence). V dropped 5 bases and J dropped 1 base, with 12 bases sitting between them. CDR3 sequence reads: CASRETAAQETQYF. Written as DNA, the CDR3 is TGTGCCAGCAGGGAGACAGCTGCCCAAGAGACCCAGTACTTC.

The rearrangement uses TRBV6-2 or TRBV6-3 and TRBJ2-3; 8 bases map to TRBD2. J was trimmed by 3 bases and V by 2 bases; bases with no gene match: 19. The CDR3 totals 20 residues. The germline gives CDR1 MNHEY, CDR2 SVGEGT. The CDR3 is CASSYRRGKKSGGRTDTQYF. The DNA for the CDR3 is TGTGCCAGCAGTTACCGACGAGGCAAGAAAAGCGGGGGCCGAACAGATACGCAGTATTTT.

CDR3 loop: CASSLVAGDSETQYF. CDR3 DNA: TGTGCCAGCAGCTTAGTGGCGGGGGACTCGGAGACCCAGTACTTC. V usage is TRBV7-2 and J usage is TRBJ2-5, with 7 bases identical to TRBD2. Unmatched junction bases numbered 7, after V lost 1 base and J lost 5 bases. Germline loops: CDR1 SGHTA, CDR2 FQGNSA. The CDR3 extends over 15 amino acids.

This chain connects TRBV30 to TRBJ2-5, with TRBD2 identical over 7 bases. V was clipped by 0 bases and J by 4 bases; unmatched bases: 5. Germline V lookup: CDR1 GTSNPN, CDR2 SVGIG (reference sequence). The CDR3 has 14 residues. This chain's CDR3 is CAWSVHGGGETQYF. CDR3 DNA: TGTGCCTGGAGTGTACATGGCGGGGGAGAGACCCAGTACTTC.

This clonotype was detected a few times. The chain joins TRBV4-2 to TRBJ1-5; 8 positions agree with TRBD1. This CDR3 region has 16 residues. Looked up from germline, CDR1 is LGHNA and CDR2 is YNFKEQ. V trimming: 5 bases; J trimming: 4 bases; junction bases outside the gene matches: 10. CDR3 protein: CASSYYSDRENQPQHF. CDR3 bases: TGTGCCAGCAGCTACTATTCGGACAGGGAGAATCAGCCCCAGCATTTT.

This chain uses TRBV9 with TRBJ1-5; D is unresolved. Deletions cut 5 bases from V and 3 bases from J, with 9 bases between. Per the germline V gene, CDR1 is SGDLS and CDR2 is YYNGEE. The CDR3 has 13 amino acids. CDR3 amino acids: CASSIMPNQPQHF. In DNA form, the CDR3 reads TGTGCCAGCAGTATTATGCCCAATCAGCCCCAGCATTTT.